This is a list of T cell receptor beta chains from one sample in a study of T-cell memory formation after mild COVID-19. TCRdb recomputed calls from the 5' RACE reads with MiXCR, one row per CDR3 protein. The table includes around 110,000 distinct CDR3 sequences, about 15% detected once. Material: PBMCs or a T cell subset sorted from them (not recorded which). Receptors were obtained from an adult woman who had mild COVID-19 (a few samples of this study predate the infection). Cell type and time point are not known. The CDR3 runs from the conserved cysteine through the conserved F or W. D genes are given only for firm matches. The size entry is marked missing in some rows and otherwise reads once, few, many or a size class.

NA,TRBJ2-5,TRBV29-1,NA,TGCAGCCCCCCGGGACCCTTCCAAGAGACCCAGTACTTC,CSPPGPFQETQYF
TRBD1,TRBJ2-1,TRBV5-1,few,TGCGCCAGCAGCCCCAGGGGGAGCTCCTACAATGAGCAGTTCTTC,CASSPRGSSYNEQFF
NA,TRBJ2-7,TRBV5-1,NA,TGCGCCAGCAGCCACGGGCGCGGTCTAGCCGGCGAGCAGTACTTC,CASSHGRGLAGEQYF
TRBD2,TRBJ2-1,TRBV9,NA,TGTGCCAGCAGCGGGGGACTAGCGGGATTAGATGAGCAGTTCTTC,CASSGGLAGLDEQFF
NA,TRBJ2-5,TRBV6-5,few,TGTGCCAGCAGTTACTCGTTTAAAGAGACCCAGTACTTC,CASSYSFKETQYF
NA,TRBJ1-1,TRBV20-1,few,TGCAGTGCTACCCCCCCCGGGATTAGGGAAGAAGAAGCTTTCTTT,CSATPPGIREEEAFF
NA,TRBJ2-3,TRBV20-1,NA,TGCAGTGCTGCTTACGACCCGGGTAGCACAGATACGCAGTATTTT,CSAAYDPGSTDTQYF
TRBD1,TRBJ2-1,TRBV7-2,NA,TGTGCCAGCAGCCGGGGACAGGGGTGGGTCTACAATGAGCAGTTCTTC,CASSRGQGWVYNEQFF
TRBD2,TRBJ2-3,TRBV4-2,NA,TGTGCCAGCAGCCCGAGCGGGGATGGAGGCACAGATACGCAGTATTTT,CASSPSGDGGTDTQYF
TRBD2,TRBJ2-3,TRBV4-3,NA,TGCGCCAGCAGCCAAGATATCGCGGGAGGCTCGGCAGATACGCAGTATTTT,CASSQDIAGGSADTQYF
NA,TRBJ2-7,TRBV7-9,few,TGTGCCAGCAGCATAGGGGAAGGAAGCTCCTACGAGCAGTACTTC,CASSIGEGSSYEQYF
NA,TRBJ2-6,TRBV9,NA,TGTGCCAGCAGCGGGGGGACGGGAAGGGCCAACGTCCTGACTTTC,CASSGGTGRANVLTF
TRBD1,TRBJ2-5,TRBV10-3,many,TGTGCCATCAGCGCAACGGGACAGTACAACCTGCTTCAAGAGACCCAGTACTTC,CAISATGQYNLLQETQYF
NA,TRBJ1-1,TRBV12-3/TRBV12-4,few,TGTGCCAGCAGTTTGTCCCCAGGGTTAATCACTGAAGCTTTCTTT,CASSLSPGLITEAFF
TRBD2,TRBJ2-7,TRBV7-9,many,TGTGCCAGCAGCTTCTCTAGCGGGAGCTACGAGCAGTACTTC,CASSFSSGSYEQYF
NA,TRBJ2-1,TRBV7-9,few,TGTGCCAGCAGCTCCAAGGACAGCAATGAGCAGTTCTTC,CASSSKDSNEQFF
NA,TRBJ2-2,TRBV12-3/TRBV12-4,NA,TGTGCCAGCAGGTCAGATTACCGGGAGCTGTTTTTT,CASRSDYRELFF
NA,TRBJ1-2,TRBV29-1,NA,TGCAGCGTTTTCTCCTCCGAGGGCTACACCTTC,CSVFSSEGYTF
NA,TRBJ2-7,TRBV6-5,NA,TGTGCCAGCAGTCAAGGACAGCAGCCCTACGAGCAGTACTTC,CASSQGQQPYEQYF
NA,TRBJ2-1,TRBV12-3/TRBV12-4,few,TGTGCCAGCAGCCCCGCTGACTCCTACAATGAGCAGTTCTTC,CASSPADSYNEQFF
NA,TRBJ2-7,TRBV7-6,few,TGTGCCAGCAGCTTAGCGCCGGGCCAGTACGAGCAGTACTTC,CASSLAPGQYEQYF
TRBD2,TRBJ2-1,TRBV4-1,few,TGCGCCAGCAGCCAAGATAGGGAGGGGTTTGATGAGCAGTTCTTC,CASSQDREGFDEQFF
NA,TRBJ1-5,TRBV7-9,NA,TGTGCCAGCAGCCAAGACTCAGAGCAGCCCCAGCATTTT,CASSQDSEQPQHF
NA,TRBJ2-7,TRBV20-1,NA,TGCAGTGCTAGAGTTACAGGGTCCCACGAGCAGTACTTC,CSARVTGSHEQYF
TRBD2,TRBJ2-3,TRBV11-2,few,TGTGCCAGCAGCTCAGGGACTAGCGGGGGAACGGGGACAGATACGCAGTATTTT,CASSSGTSGGTGTDTQYF
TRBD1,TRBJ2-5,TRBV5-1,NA,TGCGCCAGCAGCCAACAGGGGCCTCGGGAGACCCAGTACTTC,CASSQQGPRETQYF
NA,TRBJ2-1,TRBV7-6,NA,TGTGCCAGCAGCTTATATAGAGCGGAGGCGATCTACAATGAGCAGTTCTTC,CASSLYRAEAIYNEQFF
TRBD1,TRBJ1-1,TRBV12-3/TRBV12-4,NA,TGTGCCACCTTTCGGACAGGGGAAGGGAACACTGAAGCTTTCTTT,CATFRTGEGNTEAFF
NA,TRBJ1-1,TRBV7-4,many,TGTGCCAGCAGCCCTCGATTTGAAGCTTTCTTT,CASSPRFEAFF
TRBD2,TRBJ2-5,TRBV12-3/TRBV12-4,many,TGTGCCAGCAGCCCAACTAGCGCAGAGACCCAGTACTTC,CASSPTSAETQYF
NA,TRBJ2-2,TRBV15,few,TGTGCCACCAGCAGAGACGGGAGAACTACCGGGGAGCTGTTTTTT,CATSRDGRTTGELFF
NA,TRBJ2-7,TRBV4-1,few,TGCGCCAGCAGCCAAGCGGGCGGCGAGCAGTACTTC,CASSQAGGEQYF
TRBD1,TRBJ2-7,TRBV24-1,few,TGTGCCACCAGTGACCCGGACAGGGGGCATGACGAGCAGTACTTC,CATSDPDRGHDEQYF
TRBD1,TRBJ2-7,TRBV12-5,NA,TGTGCTAGTGGTTTTGGACAGGGGCTCTACGAGCAGTACTTC,CASGFGQGLYEQYF